These 11 T cell receptor beta chains were sequenced from one sample in a study of T cells after yellow fever vaccination. Via MiXCR, TCRdb re-called the 5' RACE reads, giving one row per CDR3 protein. The sample lists 250,000 to 300,000 distinct CDR3 sequences; around 5.3% were seen once. The input for sequencing was CD4+ T cells sorted from PBMCs, taken on the day of the yellow fever booster vaccination. The receptors were gathered from a man between 18 and 35 years old who received the YFV17D yellow fever vaccine.

This clonotype showed up just a few times. The chain joins TRBV21-1 to TRBJ2-7; TRBD2, the table's D call, lacks a check against the DNA. TRBV21-1 is a pseudogene locus. There are 10 residues in the CDR3. CDR3 protein: CASSNRARNV. For the CDR3, the DNA is TGTGCCAGCAGCAACCGGGCCCGGAACGTC.

This clonotype was counted only a few times. The rearrangement uses TRBV7-9 and TRBJ1-6; no firm D call. The CDR3 loop spans 16 amino acids. V lost 5 bases to trimming and J lost 5 bases, with 16 bases between them. CDR1 SEHNR and CDR2 FQNEAQ come from the germline V gene (reference sequence). CDR3 nucleotides: TGTGCCAGCAGCCTTACGGCCCGGATCAATAATTCACCCCTCCACTTT. It specifies CASSLTARINNSPLHF.

This clonotype has a handful of counts. A junction end diverges from the germline sequence, so it may reflect a read error. The chain combines TRBV6-1 with TRBJ2-5; 8 bases agree with TRBD1. The length of the CDR3 is 15 residues. CDR1 is MNHNS and CDR2 is SASEGT in the germline V gene. CDR3 DNA sequence: TGTGCCAGCAGCCGGGCAGGGGGCAGCCAAGAGAACCAGTACTTC. Amino acids: CASSRAGGSQENQYF.

This clonotype was seen many times. V and J are TRBV7-9 and TRBJ1-2; no definite D call. The CDR3 has 14 residues. Germline V CDR1 and CDR2: SEHNR, FQNEAQ (reference sequence). V lost 1 base and J 3 bases, leaving 9 bases between the germline ends. CDR3 residues: CASSLDVRDYGYTF. The CDR3 DNA is TGTGCCAGCAGCTTAGATGTCCGAGACTATGGCTACACCTTC. The whole variable domain, remainder taken from reference TRBV7-9 and TRBJ1-2, is DTGVSQNPRHKITKRGQNVTFRCDPISEHNRLYWYRQTLGQGPEFLTYFQNEAQLEKSRLLSDRFSAERPKGSFSTLEIQRTEQGDSAMYLCASSLDVRDYGYTFGSGTRLTVV.

CDR3 sequence: CASSLDPDDNVLTF. CDR3 in DNA: TGCGCCAGCAGCTTGGATCCAGACGACAACGTCCTGACTTTC. This chain joins TRBV5-1 and TRBJ2-6, with D uncertain. The germline V and J ends were trimmed by 0 bases and 9 bases, with 10 bases remaining between them. Germline V lookup: CDR1 SGHRS, CDR2 YFSETQ. The CDR3 totals 14 residues.

This clonotype was observed a few times. The V call is TRBV2, the J call TRBJ1-1, with D tentatively TRBD1 (6 bases). V dropped 6 bases and J dropped 5 bases, with 13 bases sitting between them. This CDR3 has 13 amino acids. Germline CDR1 reads SNHLY; CDR2 reads FYNNEI. The CDR3 sequence: CASSLNRETEAFF. CDR3 nucleotide sequence: TGTGCCAGCAGCCTAAACAGGGAGACTGAAGCTTTCTTT.

The CDR3 sequence is CSARYRAGGYTF. Here the CDR3 DNA reads TGCAGTGCTAGGTACAGGGCCGGTGGCTACACCTTC. This chain uses TRBV20-1 with TRBJ1-2; maybe TRBD1 (6 bases). The CDR3 spans 12 residues. CDR1 DFQATT and CDR2 SNEGSKA come from the germline V gene (reference sequence). Trimming shortened V by 3 bases and J by 7 bases, and 12 bases separated the two germline ends.

J is TRBJ2-5 and V is TRBV12-5, with D uncertain. CDR3 length equals 14 residues. CDR1 is LGHNT and CDR2 is FRNRAP in the germline V gene. Trimming left V 5 bases short and J 5 bases short, with 15 bases between. CDR3 nucleotides: TGTGCTAGTGGTCTCATACCAGGATTCGAGACCCAGTACTTC. Residues: CASGLIPGFETQYF.

By its share, this clonotype is medium-sized. Written as DNA, the CDR3 is TGCGCCAGCAGCCTCGTCGGACTCTCCCGGGGAAAGCAGTACTTC. This translates into CASSLVGLSRGKQYF. This chain uses TRBV4-3 with TRBJ2-7; the D gene is possibly TRBD2 (5 bases). V lost 4 bases to trimming and J lost 8 bases, with 21 bases between them. CDR1 is LGHNA, CDR2 YSLEER, per germline. This CDR3 has 15 residues.

The rearrangement joins TRBV18 to TRBJ2-3, with 11 positions matching TRBD2. The CDR3 spans 18 residues. CDR1 is KGHSH and CDR2 is LQKENI in the germline V gene. Unmatched junction bases numbered 9, after V lost 0 bases and J lost 4 bases. CDR3: CASSPPFSGGAGADTQYF. The CDR3 DNA reads as TGTGCCAGCTCACCACCGTTTAGCGGGGGGGCTGGCGCAGATACGCAGTATTTT.

Ten or more counts support this clonotype. The CDR3 loop reads CSVDKLDTGELFF. The CDR3 region has the DNA TGCAGCGTTGACAAACTCGACACCGGGGAGCTGTTTTTT. This chain uses TRBV29-1 with TRBJ2-2; no clear D. Germline lookup yields CDR1 SQVTM and CDR2 ANQGSEA. Trimming took 3 bases from V and 3 from J, leaving 8 bases between them. The CDR3 covers 13 residues.